This paragraph reports one T cell receptor (beta chain). No antigen is known for it. The length of the CDR3 is 18 residues. The germline V gene encodes CDR1 MNHEY and CDR2 SVGEGT. V shed 2 bases, J shed 2 bases, and the junction held 10 bases outside the gene matches. The source of the sample is a study of T cells in Graves' hyperthyroidism and ophthalmopathy. RNA transcripts gave rise to amplified TCR beta CDR3 regions. Using the HTBI primer set, a first-round RT-PCR was run on the TCR CDR3. One entry per CDR3 protein results from TCRdb running MiXCR on the multiplex PCR reads. The data hold approximately 530,000 distinct CDR3 sequences, with approximately 15% observed a single time. Clinical symptoms, serum thyroxine and TRAb, thyroid ultrasound and orbital computed tomography were used for the diagnoses. General observations from the study: The model predicted ophthalmopathy a median around seven months before onset.

The gene calls are TRBV6-2 or TRBV6-3 and TRBJ2-3; 10 bases agree with TRBD2. The specimen sequenced was blood. The clonotype was recovered from a woman younger than 30 with Graves' hyperthyroidism. The CDR3 coding sequence is TGTGCCAGCAGTTACCCTTTTATAGCGGGGGGTAACACAGATACGCAGTATTTT. Protein: CASSYPFIAGGNTDTQYF.